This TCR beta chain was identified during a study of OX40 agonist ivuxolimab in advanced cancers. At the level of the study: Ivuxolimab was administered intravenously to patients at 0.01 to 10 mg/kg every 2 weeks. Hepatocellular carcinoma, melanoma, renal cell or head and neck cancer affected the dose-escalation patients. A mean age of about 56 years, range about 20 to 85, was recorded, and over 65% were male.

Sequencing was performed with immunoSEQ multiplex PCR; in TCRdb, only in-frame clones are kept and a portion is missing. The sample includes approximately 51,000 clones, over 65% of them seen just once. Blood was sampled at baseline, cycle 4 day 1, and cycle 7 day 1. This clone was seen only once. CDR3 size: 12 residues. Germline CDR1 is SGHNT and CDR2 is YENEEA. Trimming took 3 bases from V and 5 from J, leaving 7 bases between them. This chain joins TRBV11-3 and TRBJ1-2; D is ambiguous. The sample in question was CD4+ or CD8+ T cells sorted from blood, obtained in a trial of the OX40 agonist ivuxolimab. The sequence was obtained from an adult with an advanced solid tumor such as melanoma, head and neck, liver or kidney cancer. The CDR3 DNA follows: TGTGCCAGCAGCTTTGAGTCTTATGGCTACACCTTC. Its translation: CASSFESYGYTF.